The 22 T cell receptor beta chains reported below all come from one sample, sequenced in a study of blood T cell repertoires in COVID-19. Method: immunoSEQ multiplex PCR; TCRdb's copy keeps in-frame clones and lacks some. The data contain about 190,000 clones, about 88% of them singletons. Sequenced material: peripheral blood. These receptors were collected from a woman aged 80 or older with acute or convalescent COVID-19.

This chain joins TRBV9 and TRBJ1-4; D is uncertain. Deletions cut 4 bases from V and 4 bases from J, with 5 bases between. This CDR3 is built from 12 residues. Germline CDR1 and CDR2: SGDLS and YYNGEE. The CDR3 reads CASSTVNEKLFF. The CDR3 DNA reads TGTGCCAGCAGCACGGTTAATGAAAAACTGTTTTTT.

As concerns this clone: At one end the junction does not follow the germline gene, possibly because of a read error. This chain joins TRBV7-2 and TRBJ2-7; TRBD1 aligns across 8 bases. The CDR3 length is 15 residues. CDR1 and CDR2 (germline): SGHTA, FQGNSA. CDR3 loop: CASSPQGATGYAQYF. In nucleotides, the CDR3 is TGTGCCAGCAGCCCGCAGGGGGCGACGGGGTACGCGCAGTACTTC.

Here the CDR3 reads CASSQGSAGSTEAFF. The CDR3 nucleotides are TGCGCCAGCAGCCAAGGCTCAGCGGGGAGCACTGAAGCTTTCTTT. The rearrangement joins TRBV4-1 to TRBJ1-1; no clear D gene. CDR3 size: 15 residues. V lost 1 base and J 4 bases, leaving 13 bases between the germline ends. Germline CDR1 reads MGHRA; CDR2 reads YSYEKL.

The chain combines TRBV5-8 with TRBJ1-5, with unresolved D. V was clipped by 3 bases and J by 1 base, with 14 bases between them. This CDR3 comprises 16 residues. CDR1 SGHTS and CDR2 YDEGEE come from the germline V gene. The CDR3 spells CASSWKEIRSNQPQHF. In DNA, the CDR3 is TGTGCCAGCAGCTGGAAGGAGATTAGGAGCAATCAGCCCCAGCATTTT. Together with reference TRBV5-8 and TRBJ1-5, the CDR3 gives the full variable domain: EAGVTQSPTHLIKTRGQQATLRCSPISGHTSVYWYQQALGLGLQFLLWYDEGEERNRGNFPPRFSGRQFPNYSSELNVNALELEDSALYLCASSWKEIRSNQPQHFGDGTRLSIL.

The chain recombines TRBV5-5 with TRBJ2-7, with 7 positions matching TRBD1. The V segment lost 0 bases and the J segment 2 bases; nucleotides outside the gene matches: 11. CDR3 length: 17 amino acids. CDR1 is SGHKS and CDR2 is YYEKEE in the germline V gene (reference sequence). CDR3 DNA sequence: TGTGCCAGCAGCTTGGCCCCGGGGACAGTTCAAGCCTACGAGCAGTACTTC. Protein sequence: CASSLAPGTVQAYEQYF.

V usage is TRBV2 and J usage is TRBJ1-5; D might be TRBD1 (5 bases). The germline CDR1 and CDR2 sequences are SNHLY and FYNNEI. There are 16 residues in the CDR3. Trimming took 5 bases from V and 2 from J, leaving 16 bases between them. Here the CDR3 DNA reads TGTGCCAGCAGTTCGGATCAGGGTAGGGGCAATCAGCCCCAGCATTTT. Its protein is CASSSDQGRGNQPQHF.

This clone was found a few times. The same CDR3 can be traced to other DNA sequences in this sample. CDR3 nucleotide sequence: TGTGCCAGCAGCTTAGTAGGGCTAGCGGGAGGGCTTCAGGGTGAGCAGTTCTTC. It translates to CASSLVGLAGGLQGEQFF. This chain joins TRBV7-2 and TRBJ2-1; 12 nucleotides agree with TRBD2. This CDR3 region has 18 residues. V was clipped by 1 base and J by 9 bases; unmatched bases: 13. Germline CDR1 SGHTA, CDR2 FQGNSA.

The chain has TRBV6-2 or TRBV6-3 and TRBJ2-3; unclear D gene. V lost 4 bases to trimming and J lost 4 bases, with 3 bases between them. Germline V gene lookup returns CDR1 MNHEY and CDR2 SVGEGT. This CDR3 has 11 amino acids. CDR3 nucleotides: TGTGCCAGCAGTTTATCAGATACGCAGTATTTT. Translated, it gives CASSLSDTQYF.

The J gene is TRBJ2-1, the V gene TRBV6-1; 7 nucleotides match TRBD2. This CDR3 is built from 19 residues. Germline V gene data show CDR1 as MNHNS and CDR2 as SASEGT. V lost 2 bases to trimming and J lost 0 bases; unmatched junction nucleotides: 13. The CDR3 region is CASSERGGRLPLSYNEQFF. The CDR3 DNA reads as TGTGCCAGCAGTGAAAGGGGCGGGAGACTTCCCCTCTCCTACAATGAGCAGTTCTTC.

The chain recombines TRBV12-5 with TRBJ1-3; no clear D gene. The germline V gene has CDR1 LGHNT and CDR2 FRNRAP. With 1 base removed from V and 2 bases from J, the gap between germline ends came to 9 bases. CDR3 length: 15 residues. The DNA for the CDR3 is TGTGCTAGTGGTTTGGCGGGAGGTGCTGGAAACACCATATATTTT. This codes for CASGLAGGAGNTIYF.

The chain has TRBV18 and TRBJ1-1; a possible D gene is TRBD1 (5 bases). The CDR3 loop spans 15 amino acids. Trimming removed 1 base from V and 4 bases from J, with 13 bases in between. Germline V gene data show CDR1 as KGHSH and CDR2 as LQKENI. The CDR3 reads CASSPRRGSGTEAFF. The DNA for the CDR3 is TGTGCCAGCTCACCACGGAGGGGCTCAGGCACTGAAGCTTTCTTT. Complete variable domain (other parts from reference TRBV18 and TRBJ1-1): NAGVMQNPRHLVRRRGQEARLRCSPMKGHSHVYWYRQLPEEGLKFMVYLQKENIIDESGMPKERFSAEFPKEGPSILRIQQVVRGDSAAYFCASSPRRGSGTEAFFGQGTRLTVV.

The chain joins TRBV6-2 or TRBV6-3 to TRBJ2-7; 13 bases map to TRBD2. The CDR3 spans 16 residues. After removal of 5 bases from V and 4 bases from J, the junction contained 8 bases not matched to a gene. Germline V gene lookup returns CDR1 MNHEY and CDR2 SVGEGT. The CDR3 DNA sequence: TGTGCCAGCAGTGACAGGACTAGCGGGAGTATGTACGAGCAGTACTTC. It is translated as CASSDRTSGSMYEQYF.

The chain has TRBV25-1 and TRBJ1-4, with D tentatively TRBD1 (6 bases). Germline V gene data show CDR1 as MGHDK and CDR2 as SYGVNS. The CDR3 is made up of 16 amino acids. Between the trimmed V and J ends, which lost 3 bases and 4 bases, there was a span of 15 bases. The CDR3 loop is CASSEGQILFNEKLFF. CDR3 bases: TGTGCCAGCAGTGAGGGACAAATCCTCTTTAATGAAAAACTGTTTTTT.

CDR3 sequence reads: CASSQVTGQETQYF. CDR3 coding DNA: TGTGCCAGCAGCCAAGTTACAGGGCAGGAGACCCAGTACTTC. This chain links TRBV3-1 (or the pseudogene TRBV3-2) with TRBJ2-5; possible D gene TRBD1, 6 bases. The CDR3 length is 14 residues. Germline assignment: CDR1 LGHDT and CDR2 YNNKEL (reference sequence). Trimming took 1 base from V and 5 from J, leaving 11 bases between them.

This chain links TRBV29-1 with TRBJ1-1, with TRBD1 matching over 7 bases. The CDR3 length is 14 residues. Germline-derived CDR1 and CDR2 are SQVTM and ANQGSEA. J was trimmed by 6 bases and V by 2 bases; bases with no gene match: 9. As DNA, the CDR3 is TGCAGCGTTGAACCCCGGGACAGAGTTCCTGAAGCTTTCTTT. Its protein is CSVEPRDRVPEAFF.

This chain joins TRBV7-6 and TRBJ2-3; the match to TRBD2 covers 8 bases. V was clipped by 0 bases and J by 4 bases; unmatched bases: 6. The CDR3 sequence is 16 residues long. The germline gives CDR1 SGHVS, CDR2 FNYEAQ. The CDR3 reads CASSLALIGRADTQYF. The CDR3 DNA is TGTGCCAGCAGCTTAGCGCTGATCGGGAGGGCAGATACGCAGTATTTT.

V is TRBV18 and J is TRBJ2-7; D is unclear. The CDR3 spans 13 residues. Per the germline V gene, CDR1 is KGHSH and CDR2 is LQKENI. V was clipped by 5 bases and J by 1 base, with 9 bases between them. CDR3 sequence: CASSGSGSYEQYF. DNA for the CDR3: TGTGCCAGCTCAGGGTCAGGATCCTACGAGCAGTACTTC.

The rearrangement uses TRBV12-2 and TRBJ2-6; the table gives TRBD1 as D, unverified against the DNA. TRBV12-2 is designated a pseudogene. CDR3 length: 19 amino acids. CDR3 nucleotide sequence: TGTGCAAGTCGCATCTACTTATCCCGGCAGGGGGCTGGGGCCAACGTCCTGACTTTC. Translated, it gives CASRIYLSRQGAGANVLTF.

In this sample, this clone turned up once. CDR3 amino acids: CASSNQRLTNYNEQFF. CDR3 nucleotides: TGTGCCAGCAGTAATCAGAGACTAACAAATTACAATGAGCAGTTCTTC. This chain connects TRBV6-6 to TRBJ2-1; D may be TRBD2 (5 bases). Trimming stripped 5 bases from V and 4 bases from J, with 18 bases between. The CDR3 is 16 residues long. CDR1 and CDR2 (germline): MNHNY, SVGAGI (reference sequence).

This clone was detected only once. The chain recombines TRBV7-2 with TRBJ1-3; TRBD1 matches at 8 bases. CDR1 is SGHTA and CDR2 is FQGNSA in the germline V gene. With V trimmed by 4 bases and J by 4 bases, 3 bases remained unmatched. This CDR3 is built from 14 residues. The CDR3 spells CASSSDRGGNTIYF. CDR3 nucleotide sequence: TGTGCCAGCAGCTCCGACAGGGGCGGAAACACCATATATTTT.

The CDR3 DNA reads as TGTGCCAGCAGCTTAGCCTATAGCGGGAGGGCCGGAAGCTCCTACGAGCAGTACTTC. Amino acid sequence: CASSLAYSGRAGSSYEQYF. V gene TRBV11-2 combines with J gene TRBJ2-7, with 11 positions matching TRBD2. CDR1 is SGHAT and CDR2 is FQNNGV in the germline V gene. CDR3 length equals 19 residues. The V segment lost 1 base and the J segment 0 bases; nucleotides outside the gene matches: 11.

This rearrangement joins TRBV3-1 (or the pseudogene TRBV3-2) to TRBJ1-6; possible D gene TRBD1, 6 bases. The CDR3 consists of 15 residues. Trimming took off 1 base at V and 8 bases at J, with 12 bases between the two ends. Germline V CDR1 and CDR2: LGHDT, YNNKEL (reference sequence). This CDR3 reads CASSQGWDTYSPLHF. In DNA form, the CDR3 reads TGTGCCAGCAGCCAAGGGTGGGACACTTATTCACCCCTCCACTTT.